The sequence of this T cell receptor beta chain was determined in a study of human T cells and chemical hapten exposure. Turning to the study itself: Across the whole study, which lasted roughly 24 weeks, patients were given diphenylcyclopropenone on the scalp once a week. Study observations and caveats: Expanded TCR sets contained significantly more large CDR3 similarity clusters than controls. The number of TCRs over 1 in 1000 frequency stayed unchanged after DPC.

Points on this clonotype: The antigen remains undetermined.

The library tagged individual cDNA molecules with unique molecular identifiers. TCRdb re-analysed the RACE reads in MiXCR, keeping a single row per CDR3 protein. The table records 55,000 to 75,000 distinct CDR3 sequences, over 10% of them present only once. V lost 4 bases, J lost 8 bases, and 5 bases stayed unmatched. The CDR3 runs to 12 residues. The germline V gene encodes CDR1 LGHDT and CDR2 YNNKEL (reference sequence). Indicated time point: patch test 3, about 24 weeks after DPC sensitization. The treatment was: therapeutic diphenylcyclopropenone sensitization with weekly scalp DPC. This receptor was taken from a man between 25 and 39 years old with alopecia areata. Some clones in this sample may be carry-over from other donors' samples. The sample was whole blood, taken in connection with sensitization to the hapten diphenylcyclopropenone (DPC). The chain is built from TRBV3-1 and TRBJ2-7; 7 bases map to TRBD1. The CDR3 nucleotides are TGTGCCAGCAGCCTGAACAGGGGACAGCAGTACTTC. Encoded protein: CASSLNRGQQYF.